The 25 T cell receptor beta chains below were found in one sample sequenced in a study of T cells in women clearing cervical HPV infection. TCRdb's table, derived via immunoSEQ multiplex PCR, lists solely in-frame clones and lacks some. The sample holds tens of thousands of clones. The sample comprised blood buffy coat. These receptor sequences come from a woman aged 18-70 years with a cervical HPV16 infection that either progressed to CIN3+ or cleared (not recorded which).

Notes on this clone: The junction departs from germline at one end; a sequencing error may be responsible. The read gets to within 3 residues of the CDR3 end, and the germline J gene fills in the rest. This chain connects TRBV11-1 to TRBJ2-5; D perhaps matches TRBD2 (5 bases). Germline CDR1 is SGHAT and CDR2 is FQDESV (reference sequence). The CDR3 is made up of 15 amino acids. The chain's CDR3 is CVSAWAPELGETQYF. The part of the CDR3 DNA that was read is TGTGTCAGCGCTTGGGCTCCAGAACTAGGAGAGACC.

Comment on this clone: The CDR3 is cut off 3 residues early in the read; its end comes from the germline J gene. This chain uses TRBV18 with TRBJ2-1, with 9 bases that match TRBD2. This CDR3 region has 15 residues. Germline V gene data show CDR1 as KGHSH and CDR2 as LQKENI. J was trimmed by 2 bases and V by 3 bases; bases with no gene match: 2. The CDR3 protein is CASSPGTSPYNEQFF. CDR3 DNA, as far as it was read: TGTGCCAGCTCACCTGGGACTAGCCCCTACAATGAG. Together with reference TRBV18 and TRBJ2-1, the CDR3 gives the full variable domain: NAGVMQNPRHLVRRRGQEARLRCSPMKGHSHVYWYRQLPEEGLKFMVYLQKENIIDESGMPKERFSAEFPKEGPSILRIQQVVRGDSAAYFCASSPGTSPYNEQFFGPGTRLTVL.

About this clone: The read terminates 3 residues before the CDR3 end, so the remaining end is supplied by the germline J gene. The chain is built from TRBV6-1 and TRBJ2-7; TRBD1 aligns across 8 bases. Germline V CDR1 and CDR2: MNHNS, SASEGT. V dropped 2 bases and J dropped 5; count of bases not matched to a gene: 11. The CDR3 totals 16 residues. The DNA read from the CDR3 is TGTGCCAGCAGTGAAATTTCAGGGGGCGCGGGTCACGAG. Protein sequence: CASSEISGGAGHE. The entire CDR3 protein reads CASSEISGGAGHEQYF.

About this clone itself: The read gets to within 3 residues of the CDR3 end, and the germline J gene fills in the rest. The gene calls are TRBV7-9 and TRBJ2-4; TRBD1 matches 10 bases. Looked up from germline, CDR1 is SEHNR and CDR2 is FQNEAQ (reference sequence). This CDR3 has 13 amino acids. The CDR3: CASSLTGGYGQYF. The covered CDR3 bases are TGTGCCAGCAGCTTGACAGGGGGCTATGGT.

With respect to this clone: The missing CDR3 end, 3 residues past where the read stops, is filled in from the germline J gene. V usage is TRBV19 and J usage is TRBJ1-2, with D possibly matching TRBD1 (6 bases). The germline gives CDR1 LNHDA, CDR2 SQIVND (reference sequence). This CDR3 is built from 12 residues. Trimming left V 6 bases short and J 4 bases short, with 9 bases between. CDR3: CASSLDSYGYTF. CDR3 bases read: TGTGCCAGTAGCCTGGACAGCTATGGC. Full variable domain (rest looked up from reference TRBV19 and TRBJ1-2): DGGITQSPKYLFRKEGQNVTLSCEQNLNHDAMYWYRQDPGQGLRLIYYSQIVNDFQKGDIAEGYSVSREKKESFPLTVTSAQKNPTAFYLCASSLDSYGYTFGSGTRLTVV.

CDR3 DNA (partial): TGTGCCAGTAGTTCGACAGGGGGCACCGGGGAG. Encoded protein: CASSSTGGTGE. The whole CDR3 sequence reads CASSSTGGTGELFF. The rearrangement links TRBV19 to TRBJ2-2; TRBD1 matches 9 bases. From the germline J gene comes the end of the CDR3, since the read stops 3 residues before it. Germline V gene data show CDR1 as LNHDA and CDR2 as SQIVND (reference sequence). V gave up 5 bases and J gave up 4 bases; unmatched junction bases: 2. This CDR3 region has 14 residues.

To note about this clone: The read terminates 3 residues before the CDR3 end, so the remaining end is supplied by the germline J gene. The chain joins TRBV18 to TRBJ1-1; TRBD1 aligns across 8 bases. The CDR3 length is 13 residues. Germline CDR1 reads KGHSH; CDR2 reads LQKENI. The ends lost 3 bases at V and 4 bases at J; junction bases unmatched: 1. The CDR3: CASSPTGGTEAFF. The part of the CDR3 DNA that was read is TGTGCCAGCTCACCCACAGGGGGCACTGAA.

Worth noting for this clone: The read falls 3 residues short of the CDR3 end, and the missing part is taken from the germline J gene. V gene TRBV20-1 combines with J gene TRBJ1-2, with 7 bases identical to TRBD1. CDR3 size: 13 residues. Germline-derived CDR1 and CDR2 are DFQATT and SNEGSKA (reference sequence). After removal of 1 base from V and 4 bases from J, the junction contained 3 bases not matched to a gene. CDR3 bases read: TGCAGTGCTAGAGGGGACAGCATCTATGGC. This gives the protein CSARGDSIYG. The entire CDR3 is CSARGDSIYGYTF.

Of note for this clone: The read is 3 residues too short to cover the CDR3 end, so that end is filled in from the germline J gene. J is TRBJ1-4 and V is TRBV5-1; D is perhaps TRBD1 (6 bases). Looked up from germline, CDR1 is SGHRS and CDR2 is YFSETQ. The CDR3 has 15 residues. Trimming cost V 1 base and J 7 bases, with 14 bases left between them. This CDR3 is CASSLTGQFGEKLFF. Incomplete CDR3 DNA: TGCGCCAGCAGCTTGACTGGACAGTTTGGTGAAAAA.

Turning to this clone: The read finishes 3 residues shy of the CDR3 end, and the germline J gene is used to complete it. The chain carries TRBV7-8 and TRBJ2-5, with 9 bases lining up with TRBD2. This CDR3 spans 16 amino acids. The V gene end was trimmed by 5 bases and the J gene end by 2 bases; junction bases not matched to a gene: 9. In germline, CDR1 is SGHVS, CDR2 FQNEAQ. CDR3 bases read: TGTGCCAGCAGCCAAGGACTAGCGCGAGGTCAAGAGACC. This gives the protein CASSQGLARGQET. Given in full, the CDR3 is CASSQGLARGQETQYF.

A word on this clone: Coverage ceases 3 residues before the CDR3 finishes, and the germline J gene fills in the end. This chain links TRBV20-1 with TRBJ1-2, with D perhaps TRBD1 (6 bases). V lost 5 bases and J lost 2, with 9 bases in between. This CDR3 comprises 12 residues. In germline, CDR1 is DFQATT, CDR2 SNEGSKA (reference sequence). The chain's CDR3 is CSAPDSNYGYTF. The sequenced part of the CDR3 DNA is TGCAGTGCTCCGGACAGCAACTATGGC.

The CDR3 spells CASSLGGSGYEQYF. Incomplete CDR3 DNA: TGTGCCAGCAGCTTAGGAGGTTCAGGCTACGAG. The chain employs TRBV7-9 and TRBJ2-7; no definite D call. The read is 3 residues too short to cover the CDR3 end, so that end is filled in from the germline J gene. In germline, CDR1 is SEHNR, CDR2 FQNEAQ (reference sequence). Trimming cost V 1 base and J 3 bases, with 10 bases left between them. The CDR3 is made up of 14 amino acids. Full variable domain (missing parts from reference TRBV7-9 and TRBJ2-7): DTGVSQNPRHKITKRGQNVTFRCDPISEHNRLYWYRQTLGQGPEFLTYFQNEAQLEKSRLLSDRFSAERPKGSFSTLEIQRTEQGDSAMYLCASSLGGSGYEQYFGPGTRLTVT.

Remarks on this clone: The read is 3 residues too short to cover the CDR3 end, so that end is filled in from the germline J gene. The chain combines TRBV10-3 with TRBJ2-7; D is uncertain. V was pared by 8 bases and J by 1 base, with 15 bases between. There are 14 residues in the CDR3. Germline values: CDR1 ENHRY, CDR2 SYGVKD. The CDR3 here is CAISGRKISYEQYF. The covered CDR3 bases are TGTGCCATCTCCGGCAGGAAAATTTCCTACGAG.

The CDR3 loop reads CASSLARSSGANVLTF. The DNA read from the CDR3 is TGTGCCAGCAGCTTGGCGCGGAGCTCTGGGGCCAACGTC. The gene calls are TRBV5-4 and TRBJ2-6; D is unresolved. The CDR3 goes on 3 residues after the read ends, and that part is filled in from the germline J gene. CDR1 is SGHNT and CDR2 is YYREEE in the germline V gene (reference sequence). The length of the CDR3 is 16 residues. Trimming took off 0 bases at V and 0 bases at J, with 7 bases between the two ends. Filled out from reference TRBV5-4 and TRBJ2-6, the complete variable domain reads ETGVTQSPTHLIKTRGQQVTLRCSSQSGHNTVSWYQQALGQGPQFIFQYYREEENGRGNFPPRFSGLQFPNYSSELNVNALELDDSALYLCASSLARSSGANVLTFGAGSRLTVL.

Notes on this clone: The read halts 3 residues ahead of the CDR3 end, with the missing end drawn from the germline J gene. This chain uses TRBV23-1 with TRBJ2-2; maybe TRBD2 (6 bases). TRBV23-1 is flagged as an ORF with uncertain function. The CDR3 consists of 14 residues. The CDR3 DNA, read in part, is TGCGCCAGCAGTCAATCGCGGGGCGGATCACCG. This gives the protein CASSQSRGGSP. The whole CDR3 protein is CASSQSRGGSPLFF.

To note about this clone: Sequencing ends 3 residues short of the CDR3 end; the germline J gene provides the rest. This chain joins TRBV5-1 and TRBJ2-7, with 7 bases matching TRBD1. Germline lookup yields CDR1 SGHRS and CDR2 YFSETQ. The CDR3 is 14 amino acids. The junction had 9 bases not matched to a gene; V was cut back by 7 bases and J by 2 bases. CDR3 loop: CASGPGTAPYEQYF. Incomplete CDR3 DNA: TGCGCCAGCGGACCCGGGACAGCACCCTACGAG.

Concerning this clone itself: Sequencing ends 3 residues short of the CDR3 end; the germline J gene provides the rest. The gene calls are TRBV5-1 and TRBJ2-3; D unclear. Per germline, CDR1 SGHRS and CDR2 YFSETQ. The germline V and J ends were trimmed by 2 bases and 1 base, with 8 bases remaining between them. This CDR3 contains 14 residues. The covered CDR3 bases are TGCGCCAGCAGCTTTTTCACGGGCACAGATACG. Protein: CASSFFTGTDT. The full CDR3 reads CASSFFTGTDTQYF.

On this clone: The read terminates 3 residues ahead of where the CDR3 ends, so the germline J gene completes it. The chain has TRBV18 and TRBJ2-2; TRBD1 matches at 7 bases. This CDR3 is built from 14 residues. Germline V gene lookup returns CDR1 KGHSH and CDR2 LQKENI. CDR3 DNA (partial): TGTGCCAGCTCGCCCGGACAGGTGAATGAAAAG. It codes for CASSPGQVNEK. The complete CDR3 sequence is CASSPGQVNEKLFF.

On this clone: The CDR3 end is not reached by the read, which stops 3 residues before it; the germline J gene fills it in. The chain couples TRBV30 to TRBJ2-5, with 15 bases lining up with TRBD2. Per germline, CDR1 GTSNPN and CDR2 SVGIG (reference sequence). CDR3 length equals 15 residues. J was trimmed by 7 bases and V by 0 bases; bases with no gene match: 3. The covered CDR3 bases are TGTGCCTGGAGTGTACGGACTAGCGGGGGGGGGACC. Residues: CAWSVRTSGGGT. The entire CDR3 reads CAWSVRTSGGGTQYF.

Comments on this clone: The read ends 3 residues early relative to the CDR3; the germline J gene fills the gap. This sample includes further DNA sequences coding for the same CDR3. This chain joins TRBV5-6 and TRBJ1-2; 11 nucleotides align to TRBD1. This CDR3 is built from 12 residues. Germline CDR1 and CDR2: SGHDT and YYEEEE. Partial CDR3 DNA: TGTGCCAGCAGCCGGGGGACAGGGGGG. Translating it yields CASSRGTGG. The whole CDR3 region reads CASSRGTGGYTF.

Worth noting for this clone: The CDR3 goes on 3 residues after the read ends, and that part is filled in from the germline J gene. This chain connects TRBV20-1 to TRBJ2-3, with 8 bases identical to TRBD2. Looked up from germline, CDR1 is DFQATT and CDR2 is SNEGSKA (reference sequence). This CDR3 region has 14 residues. The CDR3 sequence: CSATPLAEQETQYF. CDR3 DNA, as far as it was read: TGCAGTGCTACTCCACTAGCGGAACAAGAGACG.

CDR3 bases read: TGCGCCAGCAGCAAGGAAGGACAGGGGGGTGAAAAA. This encodes CASSKEGQGGEK. From start to end, the CDR3 is CASSKEGQGGEKLFF. The V call is TRBV5-1, the J call TRBJ1-4; 10 bases line up with TRBD1. The CDR3 is cut off 3 residues early in the read; its end comes from the germline J gene. CDR1 SGHRS and CDR2 YFSETQ come from the germline V gene. This CDR3 is 15 amino acids long. With 4 bases clipped from V and 7 bases from J, the junction kept 7 bases outside the gene matches.

The part of the CDR3 DNA that was read is TGTGCCAGCAGCTTTACGGGGAGCCCCTACGAG. This sequence encodes CASSFTGSPYE. The entire CDR3 is CASSFTGSPYEQYF. This chain connects TRBV7-9 to TRBJ2-7, with D perhaps matching TRBD2 (5 bases). The read stops 3 residues short of the end of the CDR3; the missing end is completed from the germline J gene. The CDR3 consists of 14 residues. V lost 3 bases, J lost 2 bases, and 11 bases lay in between. Germline V lookup: CDR1 SEHNR, CDR2 FQNEAQ (reference sequence).

On this clone itself: The sequence runs out 3 residues before the end of the CDR3; the remainder is reconstructed from the germline J gene. V usage is TRBV19 and J usage is TRBJ1-5; maybe TRBD1 (5 bases). This CDR3 comprises 12 residues. CDR1 and CDR2 from the germline V gene are LNHDA and SQIVND (reference sequence). V was shortened by 7 bases and J by 6 bases, with 10 bases between the two germline ends. The CDR3 bases that were read are TGTGCCAGTACTCCGGGGGGTCAGCCC. Translating gives CASTPGGQP. The whole CDR3 reads CASTPGGQPQHF.

Worth noting for this clone: Coverage ceases 3 residues before the CDR3 finishes, and the germline J gene fills in the end. The V call is TRBV19, the J call TRBJ2-1; D is uncertain. The length of the CDR3 is 14 residues. V lost 4 bases and J lost 0, with 7 bases in between. Germline CDR1 and CDR2: LNHDA and SQIVND (reference sequence). The CDR3: CASSRSDSYNEQFF. The sequenced CDR3 bases are TGTGCCAGTAGTAGGTCAGACTCCTACAATGAG. Supplemented by reference TRBV19 and TRBJ2-1, the full variable domain reads DGGITQSPKYLFRKEGQNVTLSCEQNLNHDAMYWYRQDPGQGLRLIYYSQIVNDFQKGDIAEGYSVSREKKESFPLTVTSAQKNPTAFYLCASSRSDSYNEQFFGPGTRLTVL.